The T cell receptor beta chain described here comes from a study of siplizumab effects on memory and regulatory T cells. This CDR3 has 15 amino acids. V gave up 1 base and J gave up 4 bases, with 13 bases separating them. Germline-derived CDR1 and CDR2 are SEHNR and FQNEAQ (reference sequence). Worth noting for this clone: The antigen remains unidentified.

Whole-study findings and limits: Alloreactive sequences whose origin lay in unstimulated CD4+ memory cells were significantly reduced by siplizumab. Phenotypic classification as naive or memory proved unattainable for roughly 75-96% of proliferating CD4+ or CD8+ clones. Few alloreactive clones mapped to unstimulated subsets. Memory cells seemed less diverse than naive T cells, which also seemed major contributors to the alloresponse.

Produced via immunoSEQ multiplex PCR; TCRdb's table is partial and in-frame only. The table has 57,000 or so clones, more than 85% seen once. Specimen: CD8+ T cells sorted from blood. This clonotype originated in a human donor in good health. This sequence joins TRBV7-9 and TRBJ2-5; maybe TRBD2 (6 bases). The CDR3 DNA sequence: TGTGCCAGCAGCTTAGAGAGTGCGGGGCGAGAGACCCAGTACTTC. Translated: CASSLESAGRETQYF.